The source of this T cell receptor (beta chain) is a study of T-cell memory formation after mild COVID-19. The V and J ends lost 2 bases and 2 bases respectively, with 7 bases between them. The CDR3 extends over 13 amino acids. Germline loops: CDR1 MNHEY, CDR2 SVGEGT. In TCRdb, the 5' RACE reads were re-called with MiXCR into one record per CDR3 protein. The sample shows under 250,000 distinct CDR3 sequences, 25% to 35% of them seen only once. The chain carries TRBV6-2 or TRBV6-3 and TRBJ2-7, with unresolved D. Sequences were obtained from PBMCs or a T cell subset sorted from them (not recorded which). This TCR derives from an adult woman who had mild COVID-19 (a few samples of this study predate the infection). Cell type and time point are not known. The CDR3 sequence: CASSYRQAYEQYF. CDR3 sequence (DNA): TGTGCCAGCAGTTACCGACAAGCCTACGAGCAGTACTTC.